This T cell receptor (beta chain) emerged from a study of identical twins. This clonotype was found many times. Its antigen is currently unknown. Unique molecular identifiers were in the cDNA, with template-switch universal primer binding. Via MiXCR, TCRdb re-called the 5' RACE reads, giving one row per CDR3 protein. The data show about 260,000 distinct CDR3 sequences, 5.5% to 7% seen once. Overall study results and limits: Conclusions leaned on cross-sectional statistical analysis and did not track the same donors over time.

Germline V CDR1 and CDR2: MDHEN, SYDVKM. J lost 8 bases, V lost 5 bases, and 11 bases had no gene match. The CDR3 consists of 15 residues. These data also formed part of another study, on yellow fever vaccine responses in identical twins.

The chain links TRBV28 to TRBJ1-4, with 7 bases identical to TRBD1. The material sequenced was memory (CD45RO+) T cells sorted from blood. This TCR was recovered from a woman younger than 35 in good health. The CDR3 coding sequence is TGTGCCAGCAGTGACTGGACAGGCACCTGGGAAAAACTGTTTTTT. It is translated as CASSDWTGTWEKLFF.